The 31 T cell receptor beta chains given below trace back to one sample, sequenced in a study of T cell responses to AZD1222 COVID-19 vaccine. TCRdb's table, derived via immunoSEQ multiplex PCR, lists solely in-frame clones and lacks some. This table has 150,000 to 200,000 clones, 90% appearing once. Sequences were derived from peripheral blood, sampled 28 days after the second AZD1222 dose. These TCRs come from an adult who received the AZD1222 COVID-19 vaccine.

The gene calls are TRBV6-2 or TRBV6-3 and TRBJ2-1, with 13 bases fitting TRBD2. Germline lookup yields CDR1 MNHEY and CDR2 SVGEGT. The CDR3 length is 16 residues. After removal of 5 bases from V and 6 bases from J, the junction contained 7 bases not matched to a gene. The CDR3 here is CASSLRTSGRLNEQFF. The CDR3 DNA reads as TGTGCCAGCAGTCTACGGACTAGCGGGAGACTCAATGAGCAGTTCTTC.

The chain has TRBV18 and TRBJ2-7; D is unresolved. V lost 2 bases and J lost 0, with 8 bases in between. The CDR3 consists of 14 residues. Looked up from germline, CDR1 is KGHSH and CDR2 is LQKENI. CDR3 loop: CASSPEARSYEQYF. The CDR3, as DNA: TGTGCCAGCTCACCAGAGGCCCGCTCCTACGAGCAGTACTTC.

The J gene is TRBJ1-3, the V gene TRBV5-1; D unclear. V lost 2 bases to trimming and J lost 0 bases, with 15 bases between them. CDR3 size: 17 residues. In germline, CDR1 is SGHRS, CDR2 YFSETQ. CDR3 protein: CASSLGIDPSSGNTIYF. In DNA, the CDR3 is TGCGCCAGCAGCTTAGGTATAGATCCAAGCTCTGGAAACACCATATATTTT.

The rearrangement joins TRBV6-5 to TRBJ2-7; 7 bases map to TRBD1. The CDR3 runs to 16 residues. CDR1 MNHEY and CDR2 SVGAGI come from the germline V gene. V gave up 0 bases and J gave up 3 bases; unmatched junction bases: 8. Written as DNA, the CDR3 is TGTGCCAGCAGTTACTCGAACAGGGGCGCGTACTACGAGCAGTACTTC. Amino acid sequence: CASSYSNRGAYYEQYF.

V and J are TRBV6-5 and TRBJ2-3; 8 bases fit TRBD2. The V gene end was trimmed by 5 bases and the J gene end by 4 bases; junction bases not matched to a gene: 5. Germline values: CDR1 MNHEY, CDR2 SVGAGI. This CDR3 is built from 14 residues. This chain's CDR3 is CASSRGGGSDTQYF. CDR3 bases: TGTGCCAGCAGTCGGGGGGGTGGCTCAGATACGCAGTATTTT.

The rearrangement uses TRBV6-5 and TRBJ1-1; 7 bases align to TRBD1. CDR1 MNHEY and CDR2 SVGAGI come from the germline V gene. Germline trimming cut 5 bases from V and 4 bases from J; bases unmatched to any gene: 10. The CDR3 spans 15 residues. Here the CDR3 DNA reads TGTGCCAGCAGTACCTCAGGGGGACTTGTCACTGAAGCTTTCTTT. This codes for CASSTSGGLVTEAFF.

The chain is built from TRBV6-6 and TRBJ1-3; 8 bases agree with TRBD1. The germline V gene encodes CDR1 MNHNY and CDR2 SVGAGI (reference sequence). The CDR3 spans 16 residues. V shed 4 bases, J shed 3 bases, and the junction held 8 bases outside the gene matches. CDR3 nucleotides: TGTGCCAGCAGTTCAGGACAGGGCCAATTTGGAAACACCATATATTTT. Translating it yields CASSSGQGQFGNTIYF.

The V call is TRBV6-5, the J call TRBJ1-2; possible D gene TRBD1, 5 bases. V was pared by 7 bases and J by 2 bases, with 14 bases between. CDR1 MNHEY and CDR2 SVGAGI come from the germline V gene. The CDR3 consists of 14 residues. The CDR3 coding sequence is TGTGCCAGCACCACAGGCGGCAGGAACTATGGCTACACCTTC. This encodes CASTTGGRNYGYTF.

J is TRBJ2-3 and V is TRBV12-3 or TRBV12-4; TRBD1 might be the D (5 bases). V gave up 7 bases and J gave up 1 base, with 9 bases separating them. This CDR3 is 13 amino acids long. The CDR3 here is CASKRGGTDTQYF. The CDR3 coding sequence is TGTGCCAGCAAAAGGGGTGGCACAGATACGCAGTATTTT.

The genes are TRBV6-1 and TRBJ2-5, with 8 bases lining up with TRBD2. The V segment lost 2 bases and the J segment 2 bases; nucleotides outside the gene matches: 7. The germline V gene encodes CDR1 MNHNS and CDR2 SASEGT. This CDR3 is 16 amino acids long. The CDR3 reads CASSESGASGQETQYF. CDR3 bases: TGTGCCAGCAGTGAATCCGGCGCTAGCGGGCAAGAGACCCAGTACTTC.

V usage is TRBV9 and J usage is TRBJ2-5; 15 bases map to TRBD2. V was pared by 3 bases and J by 5 bases, with 5 bases of the junction left unmatched. Germline loops: CDR1 SGDLS, CDR2 YYNGEE. The length of the CDR3 is 16 residues. The CDR3 reads CASSARTSGRGETQYF. DNA for the CDR3: TGTGCCAGCAGCGCTCGGACTAGCGGGAGGGGGGAGACCCAGTACTTC.

The chain couples TRBV5-6 to TRBJ2-5, with D unresolved. V lost 0 bases, J lost 5 bases, and 26 bases lay in between. The germline gives CDR1 SGHDT, CDR2 YYEEEE. The length of the CDR3 is 19 residues. The CDR3 DNA is TGTGCCAGCAGCTTGGACGCCCTAGTCCGGCGCAGTGAGGAGGAGACCCAGTACTTC. Residues: CASSLDALVRRSEEETQYF.

CDR3 region: CASSLDRDYEQYF. DNA for the CDR3: TGTGCCAGCAGCTTGGACAGAGACTACGAGCAGTACTTC. The chain combines TRBV27 with TRBJ2-7; D is perhaps TRBD1 (6 bases). Looked up from germline, CDR1 is MNHEY and CDR2 is SMNVEV (reference sequence). With 6 bases removed from V and 3 bases from J, the gap between germline ends came to 12 bases. The CDR3 covers 13 residues.

The chain links TRBV20-1 to TRBJ2-7; D is tentatively TRBD1 or TRBD2 (5 bases each). Per the germline V gene, CDR1 is DFQATT and CDR2 is SNEGSKA (reference sequence). The CDR3 is 16 amino acids. Trimming cost V 3 bases and J 0 bases, with 18 bases left between them. CDR3 coding DNA: TGCAGTGCTAGTAAGACTAACGGGGCCAGCTCCTACGAGCAGTACTTC. This sequence encodes CSASKTNGASSYEQYF.

This rearrangement joins TRBV9 to TRBJ1-1; no clear D. The germline gives CDR1 SGDLS, CDR2 YYNGEE. The CDR3 spans 15 residues. Trimming pared 0 bases from V and 5 bases from J, leaving 14 bases between. The DNA of the CDR3 is TGTGCCAGCAGCGTAGATTGGCTGGGTCGAACTGAAGCTTTCTTT. It is translated as CASSVDWLGRTEAFF.

This chain connects TRBV6-5 to TRBJ2-7; a weak D match, TRBD2 (5 bases). Germline V lookup: CDR1 MNHEY, CDR2 SVGAGI. CDR3 size: 16 residues. Trimming left V 2 bases short and J 4 bases short, with 18 bases between. CDR3 sequence: CASSYAYSRGEYEQYF. In DNA, the CDR3 is TGTGCCAGCAGTTACGCCTATTCTCGGGGAGAGTACGAGCAGTACTTC.

The rearrangement joins TRBV6-5 to TRBJ1-2; D is undetermined. The germline V gene has CDR1 MNHEY and CDR2 SVGAGI. Trimming cost V 5 bases and J 4 bases, with 11 bases left between them. CDR3 length: 13 residues. In DNA, the CDR3 is TGTGCCAGCAGTCACCAGCGATCCTATGGCTACACCTTC. It is translated as CASSHQRSYGYTF.

This sequence joins TRBV7-9 and TRBJ1-3; no definite D call. Per germline, CDR1 SEHNR and CDR2 FQNEAQ (reference sequence). This CDR3 comprises 15 residues. V lost 3 bases to trimming and J lost 4 bases, with 13 bases between them. The CDR3 spells CASSLMSGLGNTIYF. CDR3 nucleotide sequence: TGTGCCAGCAGCTTGATGTCGGGCCTGGGAAACACCATATATTTT.

A note on this clone: Other nucleotide sequences from this sample produce the same CDR3. The J gene is TRBJ1-2, the V gene TRBV3-1 (or the pseudogene TRBV3-2); D gene uncertain. Germline V gene data show CDR1 as LGHDT and CDR2 as YNNKEL (reference sequence). The V and J ends lost 3 bases and 4 bases respectively, with 9 bases between them. This CDR3 region has 13 residues. CDR3 nucleotide sequence: TGTGCCAGCAGCCAGGAAGGCTCCTATGGCTACACCTTC. Protein: CASSQEGSYGYTF.

This rearrangement joins TRBV21-1 to TRBJ2-1; TRBD1, the table's D call, was not compared with the DNA. TRBV21-1 is labeled a pseudogene. CDR3 length: 14 amino acids. This CDR3 reads CASTVLGTYNEQFF. The CDR3 DNA follows: TGTGCCAGCACCGTACTGGGCACCTACAATGAGCAGTTCTTC.

The genes are TRBV2 and TRBJ2-7; D is unresolved. Germline CDR1 is SNHLY and CDR2 is FYNNEI. Trimming removed 4 bases from V and 6 bases from J, with 16 bases in between. The CDR3 has 14 amino acids. This CDR3 is CASSGPLWTSEQYF. CDR3 bases: TGTGCCAGCAGTGGGCCGCTGTGGACGAGCGAGCAGTACTTC.

This clone appeared once. This sequence joins TRBV18 and TRBJ2-7; D is unclear. Germline CDR1 is KGHSH and CDR2 is LQKENI. The V end lost 4 bases, the J end lost 0 bases, and 7 bases lay between the germline ends. The CDR3 is 13 residues long. CDR3 nucleotides: TGTGCCAGCTCACAGGGTTTCTCCTACGAGCAGTACTTC. This gives the protein CASSQGFSYEQYF.

A note on this clone: The limits of the CDR3 on the DNA are not certain, so only TCRdb's listed CDR3 is given. This chain connects TRBV10-2 to TRBJ2-7; the table's D call TRBD2 went unverified against the DNA. The CDR3 contains 14 residues when both ends are counted. CDR1 is WSHSY, CDR2 SAAADI, per germline. Here the CDR3 reads CASTSGRGKYEQYF.

The chain links TRBV4-2 to TRBJ2-5; 16 bases are shared with TRBD2. Germline assignment: CDR1 LGHNA and CDR2 YNFKEQ. The CDR3 extends over 19 amino acids. Germline trimming cut 0 bases from V and 5 bases from J; bases unmatched to any gene: 9. The CDR3 coding sequence is TGTGCCAGCAGCCAAGATCGTGGGACTAGCGGGAGGGCCGCGGAGACCCAGTACTTC. Amino acids: CASSQDRGTSGRAAETQYF.

The genes are TRBV28 and TRBJ2-4, with D possibly being TRBD1 (7 bases). Germline loops: CDR1 MDHEN, CDR2 SYDVKM. Trimming cost V 6 bases and J 1 base, with 10 bases left between them. This CDR3 contains 14 residues. CDR3 bases: TGTGCCAGCAGCCCAGGGGGGGCCAAAAACATTCAGTACTTC. This sequence encodes CASSPGGAKNIQYF.

V gene TRBV5-4 combines with J gene TRBJ2-4, with D perhaps TRBD2 (5 bases). Germline lookup yields CDR1 SGHNT and CDR2 YYREEE (reference sequence). The V and J ends lost 3 bases and 1 base respectively, with 11 bases between them. CDR3 length: 15 residues. The CDR3 spells CASSSGGEAKNIQYF. In DNA, the CDR3 is TGTGCCAGCAGCTCGGGTGGGGAGGCCAAAAACATTCAGTACTTC.

This clone was counted between two and nine times. The CDR3 nucleotides are TGTGCCAGCAGTGAAATTAGCGGGGGGGCCTCAGATACGCAGTATTTT. Translated, it gives CASSEISGGASDTQYF. The chain recombines TRBV2 with TRBJ2-3; TRBD2 aligns across 11 bases. J gave up 4 bases and V 2 bases, and 5 bases lay outside the gene matches. Per the germline V gene, CDR1 is SNHLY and CDR2 is FYNNEI. The CDR3 consists of 16 residues.

The chain uses TRBV18 and TRBJ2-5; 7 bases align to TRBD1. In germline, CDR1 is KGHSH, CDR2 LQKENI. J was trimmed by 4 bases and V by 5 bases; bases with no gene match: 4. This CDR3 has 13 residues. The CDR3 reads CASSEGARETQYF. CDR3 DNA sequence: TGTGCCAGCTCAGAGGGGGCGAGAGAGACCCAGTACTTC. Full variable domain (rest looked up from reference TRBV18 and TRBJ2-5): NAGVMQNPRHLVRRRGQEARLRCSPMKGHSHVYWYRQLPEEGLKFMVYLQKENIIDESGMPKERFSAEFPKEGPSILRIQQVVRGDSAAYFCASSEGARETQYFGPGTRLLVL.

The chain recombines TRBV20-1 with TRBJ1-2; no reliable D call. Per germline, CDR1 DFQATT and CDR2 SNEGSKA (reference sequence). The CDR3 contains 11 residues. The V end lost 6 bases, the J end lost 5 bases, and 10 bases lay between the germline ends. The DNA of the CDR3 is TGCAGTGCCCCGGAGGGATATGGCTACACCTTC. Translating it yields CSAPEGYGYTF.

The chain has TRBV6-5 and TRBJ1-5; D unclear. V lost 4 bases and J 4 bases, leaving 5 bases between the germline ends. CDR1 is MNHEY, CDR2 SVGAGI, per germline. The CDR3 sequence is 12 residues long. CDR3 in DNA: TGTGCCAGCAGTTCCAGAAATCAGCCCCAGCATTTT. It codes for CASSSRNQPQHF.

The chain couples TRBV10-3 to TRBJ2-7; no definite D call. Trimming shortened V by 8 bases and J by 6 bases, and 11 bases separated the two germline ends. The CDR3 contains 11 residues. Germline V CDR1 and CDR2: ENHRY, SYGVKD. CDR3 bases: TGTGCCATCCAGAAAGCCGGCGAGCAGTACTTC. Its protein is CAIQKAGEQYF.